What follows are 24 T cell receptor beta chains derived from one specimen sequenced in a study of T cell responses to AZD1222 COVID-19 vaccine. Clones were read by immunoSEQ multiplex PCR, and TCRdb kept only the in-frame ones, dropping some. The sample consists of approximately 120,000 clones, about 88% of them appearing once. The sample here was peripheral blood, taken on day 0 of AZD1222 vaccination. These receptors were taken from an adult in good health.

This clone was counted between two and nine times. The chain links TRBV6-6 to TRBJ2-2, with a possible D match to TRBD1 (6 bases). The V gene's germline CDR1 is MNHNY and CDR2 SVGAGI (reference sequence). The CDR3 loop spans 13 amino acids. V lost 7 bases, J lost 5 bases, and 11 bases lay in between. In DNA form, the CDR3 reads TGTGCCAGCACCCCACAGGGAACCGGGGAGCTGTTTTTT. Amino acids: CASTPQGTGELFF.

This chain joins TRBV10-2 and TRBJ2-1, with TRBD2 matching 7 bases. CDR3 length: 15 amino acids. V was clipped by 6 bases and J by 6 bases; unmatched bases: 11. Germline values: CDR1 WSHSY, CDR2 SAAADI. CDR3 in amino acids: CASSDLSGFGNEQFF. DNA for the CDR3: TGCGCCAGCAGCGACCTTAGCGGGTTTGGCAATGAGCAGTTCTTC.

V is TRBV10-3 and J is TRBJ1-2, with a tentative D call TRBD1 (5 bases). The length of the CDR3 is 13 residues. Germline CDR1 reads ENHRY; CDR2 reads SYGVKD. Trimming cost V 4 bases and J 4 bases, with 10 bases left between them. The CDR3 DNA is TGTGCCATCAGTGTAGGGGATGTCTATGGCTACACCTTC. As protein: CAISVGDVYGYTF.

The chain couples TRBV18 to TRBJ2-3; TRBD2 matches at 10 bases. Germline CDR1 KGHSH, CDR2 LQKENI. There are 15 residues in the CDR3. V shed 8 bases and J 2 bases; nucleotides not matched to a gene: 7. The CDR3 here is CASPSSGSVTDTQYF. CDR3 coding DNA: TGTGCCAGCCCCTCTAGCGGGAGTGTCACAGATACGCAGTATTTT.

The chain recombines TRBV12-3 or TRBV12-4 with TRBJ2-7; D is unresolved. The length of the CDR3 is 11 residues. V was trimmed by 6 bases and J by 4 bases, leaving 7 bases between them. CDR3 in DNA: TGTGCCAGCAGCGCTCGTTACGAGCAGTACTTC. This sequence encodes CASSARYEQYF.

This sequence joins TRBV10-3 and TRBJ2-1; 9 positions match TRBD2. V lost 2 bases, J lost 0 bases, and 8 bases stayed unmatched. This CDR3 comprises 18 residues. From germline, CDR1 is ENHRY and CDR2 SYGVKD. CDR3 DNA: TGTGCCATCAGTGAGGGGCGGGAGGGCGCCAGCTCCTACAATGAGCAGTTCTTC. Residues: CAISEGREGASSYNEQFF.

The genes are TRBV7-2 and TRBJ2-2; no firm D call. The germline gives CDR1 SGHTA, CDR2 FQGNSA. V was cut by 5 bases and J by 5 bases, with 15 bases left in between. The CDR3 has 15 residues. CDR3 DNA: TGTGCCAGCAGCCCTCGATGGGTTCGGACCGGGGAGCTGTTTTTT. Translation: CASSPRWVRTGELFF.

This clone occurred once. The chain couples TRBV5-4 to TRBJ1-2, with D perhaps matching TRBD1 (5 bases). V shed 4 bases and J shed 2 bases, with 15 bases lying between them. Germline lookup yields CDR1 SGHNT and CDR2 YYREEE (reference sequence). The CDR3 consists of 15 residues. In DNA, the CDR3 is TGTGCCAGCAGCCCCGAGGGGACTCAGAACTATGGCTACACCTTC. Amino acids: CASSPEGTQNYGYTF.

The chain combines TRBV11-3 with TRBJ1-2, with 7 bases that match TRBD1. Looked up from germline, CDR1 is SGHNT and CDR2 is YENEEA. With V trimmed by 3 bases and J by 3 bases, 10 bases remained unmatched. The CDR3 is 16 residues long. CDR3 in amino acids: CASSFSRPGGHYGYTF. As DNA, the CDR3 is TGTGCCAGCAGCTTCAGCCGCCCAGGGGGGCACTATGGCTACACCTTC.

The CDR3 region has the DNA TGTGCCAGCAGTGAGGGGACTCGCCCCTACAATGAGCAGTTCTTC. Translating it yields CASSEGTRPYNEQFF. This chain links TRBV6-1 with TRBJ2-1; a weak D match, TRBD2 (6 bases). There are 15 residues in the CDR3. V was clipped by 3 bases and J by 2 bases, with 11 bases between them. The germline CDR1 and CDR2 sequences are MNHNS and SASEGT.

The V gene is TRBV29-1, the J gene TRBJ1-5, with a possible D match to TRBD1 (5 bases). Deletions cut 4 bases from V and 3 bases from J, with 10 bases between. The CDR3 covers 13 residues. Germline CDR1 SQVTM, CDR2 ANQGSEA. CDR3 coding DNA: TGCAGCGTTGGACCAGGGTTCAATCAGCCCCAGCATTTT. It codes for CSVGPGFNQPQHF.

The V call is TRBV21-1, the J call TRBJ2-1. TRBV21-1 is deemed a pseudogene. The CDR3 covers 12 residues. The CDR3 bases are TGTGCCAGCAGCACGCAATACAATGAGCAGTTCTTC. This sequence encodes CASSTQYNEQFF.

The chain has TRBV19 and TRBJ1-6, with unresolved D. Trimming took 3 bases from V and 8 from J, leaving 11 bases between them. This CDR3 contains 14 residues. Per the germline V gene, CDR1 is LNHDA and CDR2 is SQIVND (reference sequence). DNA of the CDR3: TGTGCCAGTAGTATGCGGCAGTTGGATTCACCCCTCCACTTT. It is translated as CASSMRQLDSPLHF.

The J gene is TRBJ1-4, the V gene TRBV4-3; a possible D gene is TRBD1 (5 bases). CDR3 length: 11 amino acids. The V gene lost 4 bases and the J gene lost 8 bases, with 5 bases spanning the gap. Germline lookup yields CDR1 LGHNA and CDR2 YSLEER. DNA for the CDR3: TGCGCCAGCAGCCGGGGGGAAAAACTGTTTTTT. Its translation is CASSRGEKLFF.

The chain recombines TRBV24-1 with TRBJ2-7; TRBD1 aligns across 10 bases. The trim removed 10 bases at V and 6 bases at J, leaving 11 bases unmatched. The CDR3 is 14 residues long. Germline assignment: CDR1 KGHDR and CDR2 SFDVKD. CDR3 DNA: TGTGCCACGGGTGCCGGGACAGGGGATTCCGAGCAGTACTTC. It translates to CATGAGTGDSEQYF.

The V and J genes are TRBV5-8 and TRBJ2-3; 7 bases agree with TRBD2. V dropped 0 bases and J dropped 6; count of bases not matched to a gene: 7. The CDR3 extends over 15 amino acids. Germline lookup yields CDR1 SGHTS and CDR2 YDEGEE. The CDR3 region is CASSLGREIMDTQYF. In DNA form, the CDR3 reads TGTGCCAGCAGCTTGGGGCGGGAGATCATGGATACGCAGTATTTT.

The gene calls are TRBV6-6 and TRBJ1-3; D gene uncertain. The CDR3 covers 14 residues. Germline-derived CDR1 and CDR2 are MNHNY and SVGAGI (reference sequence). Deletions cut 6 bases from V and 0 bases from J, with 9 bases between. CDR3 sequence reads: CASSTSVSGNTIYF. The CDR3 nucleotides read TGTGCCAGCAGCACGAGTGTCTCTGGAAACACCATATATTTT.

The CDR3 protein is CASSYGYDWGYTF. As DNA, the CDR3 is TGTGCCAGCAGTTACGGGTATGACTGGGGCTACACCTTC. This chain connects TRBV6-2 or TRBV6-3 to TRBJ1-2; D gene unclear. The length of the CDR3 is 13 residues. Per germline, CDR1 MNHEY and CDR2 SVGEGT. V was pared by 2 bases and J by 8 bases, with 12 bases between.

The chain has TRBV19 and TRBJ1-5; TRBD1 matches at 12 bases. Germline V CDR1 and CDR2: LNHDA, SQIVND (reference sequence). The CDR3 length is 15 residues. Trimming at V came to 6 bases and at J to 7 bases, leaving 7 bases not matched to a gene. The CDR3 coding sequence is TGTGCCAGTAGAGCGGGACAGGGGGCCCGGCAGCCCCAGCATTTT. This codes for CASRAGQGARQPQHF.

The CDR3: CASRHLRGQPNEKLFF. CDR3 bases: TGTGCCAGCAGGCACTTACGGGGACAGCCTAATGAAAAACTGTTTTTT. The chain has TRBV27 and TRBJ1-4; 7 nucleotides agree with TRBD1. Germline lookup yields CDR1 MNHEY and CDR2 SMNVEV (reference sequence). This CDR3 comprises 16 residues. Losses at the gene ends were 6 bases for V and 3 bases for J; bases not matched to a gene: 10. Combining the CDR3 with reference TRBV27 and TRBJ1-4 gives the whole variable domain EAQVTQNPRYLITVTGKKLTVTCSQNMNHEYMSWYRQDPGLGLRQIYYSMNVEVTDKGDVPEGYKVSRKEKRNFPLILESPSPNQTSLYFCASRHLRGQPNEKLFFGSGTQLSVL.

This chain uses TRBV7-2 with TRBJ1-2; D may be TRBD1 (5 bases). V was cut by 4 bases and J by 0 bases, with 21 bases left in between. The CDR3 runs to 18 residues. Germline values: CDR1 SGHTA, CDR2 FQGNSA. DNA of the CDR3: TGTGCCAGCAGCTCAGAGGGTTGGGCCTGGGGGGCTAACTATGGCTACACCTTC. Translating it yields CASSSEGWAWGANYGYTF.

The rearrangement joins TRBV6-5 to TRBJ1-1; D unclear. This CDR3 contains 16 residues. Trimming removed 4 bases at V and 4 bases at J, with 19 bases between. Germline V gene lookup returns CDR1 MNHEY and CDR2 SVGAGI. The CDR3 here is CASSSGGLVGGTEAFF. The CDR3 nucleotides are TGTGCCAGCAGTTCCGGCGGGCTTGTAGGCGGCACTGAAGCTTTCTTT.

The rearrangement joins TRBV5-4 to TRBJ1-2; no firm D call. CDR3 size: 16 residues. CDR1 SGHNT and CDR2 YYREEE come from the germline V gene (reference sequence). V was cut by 1 base and J by 8 bases, with 21 bases left in between. CDR3 region: CASSLSLKARSVGYTF. CDR3 DNA sequence: TGTGCCAGCAGCTTGAGTTTGAAGGCCAGGTCCGTGGGCTACACCTTC.

The chain recombines TRBV23-1 with TRBJ2-2, with D perhaps given as TRBD1 or TRBD2 (7 bases each). Being an ORF, TRBV23-1 has a function that is uncertain. This CDR3 has 16 amino acids. The V and J ends lost 5 bases and 6 bases respectively, with 19 bases between them. The CDR3 region has the DNA TGCGCCAGCAGTAACTGCAACAGGGGAGGGTCCGGGGAGCTGTTTTTT. It is translated as CASSNCNRGGSGELFF.